Listed below are T cell receptor beta chains from one sample, sequenced in a study of blood T cell repertoires in COVID-19. Some clones are missing from TCRdb's copy, which holds only in-frame ones; the method was immunoSEQ multiplex PCR. The table includes around 93,000 clones, about 90% detected once. Material for sequencing was peripheral blood. The receptors here all came from a man between 18 and 35 years old with COVID-19, enrolled during active disease. CDR3s include the opening cysteine and the closing phenylalanine or tryptophan. Fields, in order: clone size, D gene, J gene, V gene, CDR3 protein, CDR3 DNA. D genes are given only for firm matches. The size of a clone is reported for some rows only, either as once, few or many, or as a class for expanded clones.

. | TRBD1 | TRBJ1-2 | TRBV7-9 | CASSLKDRGFTNYGYTF | TGTGCCAGCAGCTTGAAAGACAGGGGTTTTACTAACTATGGCTACACCTTC
. | . | TRBJ1-2 | TRBV4-2 | CASSQDQPGANYGYTF | TGTGCCAGCAGCCAAGACCAACCAGGGGCGAACTATGGCTACACCTTC
. | TRBD1 | TRBJ2-7 | TRBV23-1 | CASSEPTGSYEQYF | TGCGCCAGCAGCGAACCGACAGGGTCCTACGAGCAGTACTTC
. | . | TRBJ1-2 | TRBV5-1 | CASSFQSVNYGYTF | TGCGCCAGCAGCTTCCAGTCCGTTAACTATGGCTACACCTTC
. | . | TRBJ2-1 | TRBV27 | CASSLKGDGRRDEQFF | TGTGCCAGCAGTTTAAAGGGGGATGGGCGCCGGGATGAGCAGTTCTTC
. | . | TRBJ2-2 | TRBV5-5 | CASSLTAEVGELFF | TGTGCCAGCAGCTTGACGGCAGAGGTCGGGGAGCTGTTTTTT
. | . | TRBJ1-6 | TRBV28 | CASSMALGRDYNSPLHF | TGTGCCAGCAGCATGGCACTGGGCAGAGACTATAATTCACCCCTCCACTTT
. | TRBD2 | TRBJ2-3 | TRBV7-9 | CASSLASGREEDTQYF | TGTGCCAGCAGCTTAGCTAGCGGGAGGGAGGAAGATACGCAGTATTTT
once | TRBD1 | TRBJ2-5 | TRBV7-3 | CASSFTGGETQYF | TGTGCCAGCAGCTTTACAGGGGGGGAGACCCAGTACTTC
. | . | TRBJ2-1 | TRBV5-1 | CASSLGTSRNEQFF | TGCGCCAGCAGCTTGGGAACTAGTAGGAATGAGCAGTTCTTC
once | . | TRBJ2-7 | TRBV28 | CASSLGLPPYEQYF | TGTGCCAGCAGTTTGGGACTCCCACCCTACGAGCAGTACTTC
once | TRBD1 | TRBJ1-5 | TRBV19 | CASSPDRVNQPQHF | TGTGCCAGTAGCCCGGACAGGGTCAATCAGCCCCAGCATTTT
. | TRBD2 | TRBJ2-7 | TRBV11-2 | CASSFSGGTYEQYF | TGTGCCAGCAGCTTTAGCGGGGGGACTTACGAGCAGTACTTC
. | . | TRBJ1-3 | TRBV28 | CASSLRRGSGNTIYF | TGTGCCAGCAGTCTCCGCCGGGGCTCTGGAAACACCATATATTTT
. | TRBD2 | TRBJ2-3 | TRBV4-3 | CASSRGGLETDTQYF | TGCGCCAGCAGCCGGGGGGGACTGGAAACAGATACGCAGTATTTT
once | . | TRBJ2-7 | TRBV28 | CASSPPRTSPSEQYF | TGTGCCAGCAGCCCACCGCGGACAAGTCCAAGCGAGCAGTACTTC
few | . | TRBJ2-7 | TRBV6-5 | CASSLGLAGHEQYF | TGTGCCAGCAGTTTAGGGCTAGCAGGCCACGAGCAGTACTTC
few | TRBD2 | TRBJ2-1 | TRBV6-5 | CASSFIAGEQFF | TGTGCCAGCTCCTTCATAGCGGGTGAGCAGTTCTTC
once | TRBD1 | TRBJ2-1 | TRBV28 | CASSLPGQGYNEQFF | TGTGCCAGCAGTTTACCGGGACAGGGCTACAATGAGCAGTTCTTC
. | . | TRBJ2-1 | TRBV11-2 | CASSPLVRLSYNEQFF | TGTGCCAGCAGCCCCCTAGTACGCCTGTCCTACAATGAGCAGTTCTTC
. | TRBD1 | TRBJ2-1 | TRBV13 | CASRRTGGGYEQFF | TGTGCCAGCAGAAGGACAGGGGGCGGGTATGAGCAGTTCTTC
. | . | TRBJ2-1 | TRBV5-6 | CASRGGIEQFF | TGTGCCAGCAGAGGGGGTATTGAGCAGTTCTTC
. | TRBD2 | TRBJ2-1 | TRBV7-2 | CASSFLAGRGYNEQFF | TGTGCCAGCAGCTTCCTAGCGGGCAGAGGGTACAATGAGCAGTTCTTC
. | . | TRBJ2-7 | TRBV2 | CASMAPLTEQYF | TGTGCCAGCATGGCTCCGCTTACGGAGCAGTACTTC
. | . | TRBJ1-1 | TRBV5-1 | CASSLEAGAANTEAFF | TGCGCCAGCAGCTTGGAGGCAGGGGCTGCGAACACTGAAGCTTTCTTT
. | . | TRBJ1-2 | TRBV2 | CASSELWTAAYGYTF | TGTGCCAGCAGTGAACTGTGGACAGCCGCCTATGGCTACACCTTC
. | TRBD1 | TRBJ2-4 | TRBV15 | CATSFRGGQGYQLAKNIQYF | TGTGCCACCAGCTTTAGAGGGGGACAGGGGTACCAACTAGCCAAAAACATTCAGTACTTC
. | TRBD1 | TRBJ2-7 | TRBV7-8 | CASSISGTGDYEQYF | TGTGCCAGCAGCATTTCCGGGACAGGGGACTACGAGCAGTACTTC
. | . | TRBJ2-7 | TRBV30 | CAWSGGHTSSYEQYF | TGTGCCTGGAGTGGCGGGCATACTAGCTCCTACGAGCAGTACTTC
. | . | TRBJ1-2 | TRBV7-9 | CASSLGSDPGNYGYTF | TGTGCCAGCAGCTTAGGATCGGACCCGGGAAACTATGGCTACACCTTC
. | TRBD1 | TRBJ2-3 | TRBV4-3 | CASSQEAPSTGGKDTQYF | TGCGCCAGCAGCCAAGAAGCCCCTTCGACAGGGGGAAAAGATACGCAGTATTTT
. | TRBD2 | TRBJ2-2 | TRBV29-1 | CSSGGRNGELFF | TGCAGTTCTGGCGGGAGGAACGGGGAGCTGTTTTTT
. | . | TRBJ2-1 | TRBV6-5 | CASRQGPSYNEQFF | TGTGCCAGCAGACAGGGCCCTTCCTACAATGAGCAGTTCTTC
. | . | TRBJ2-7 | TRBV19 | CASSTGLATFYEQYF | TGTGCCAGTAGTACCGGACTGGCTACCTTCTACGAGCAGTACTTC
. | . | TRBJ1-2 | TRBV5-1 | CASSLWTQNYGYTF | TGCGCCAGCAGCTTATGGACTCAAAACTATGGCTACACCTTC
. | . | TRBJ2-7 | TRBV6-2/TRBV6-3 | CASSYGRGQLLYEQYF | TGTGCCAGCAGTTACGGGAGAGGACAGCTTCTCTACGAGCAGTACTTC
once | . | TRBJ2-5 | TRBV27 | CASSLEGGEETQYF | TGTGCCAGCAGTTTAGAAGGGGGAGAAGAGACCCAGTACTTC
. | TRBD2 | TRBJ2-2 | TRBV7-9 | CASSPSGSLRTGELFF | TGTGCCAGCAGCCCCAGCGGGAGTTTGAGAACCGGGGAGCTGTTTTTT
. | . | TRBJ1-1 | TRBV28 | CASRIGGGDTEAFF | TGTGCCAGCAGAATCGGAGGCGGCGACACTGAAGCTTTCTTT
. | . | TRBJ2-3 | TRBV4-2 | CASSQDWAGSTDTQYF | TGTGCCAGCAGCCAAGATTGGGCGGGTAGCACAGATACGCAGTATTTT
. | TRBD1 | TRBJ1-4 | TRBV6-5 | CASRTGGEKLFF | TGTGCCAGCCGTACAGGGGGTGAAAAACTGTTTTTT
once | TRBD2 | TRBJ2-1 | TRBV30 | CAWNWRISGRAVIGNEQFF | TGTGCCTGGAACTGGAGAATTAGCGGGAGGGCCGTTATTGGGAATGAGCAGTTCTTC
. | TRBD2 | TRBJ2-2 | TRBV7-6 | CASSSIGTSGTGELFF | TGTGCCAGCAGCTCTATCGGGACTAGCGGGACCGGGGAGCTGTTTTTT
. | TRBD1 | TRBJ1-5 | TRBV9 | CASSVAGTGIDQPQHF | TGTGCCAGCAGCGTAGCTGGGACAGGGATCGATCAGCCCCAGCATTTT
. | TRBD1 | TRBJ1-2 | TRBV5-6 | CASSQRQGLDYGYTF | TGTGCCAGCAGCCAGCGACAGGGGCTAGACTATGGCTACACCTTC
. | TRBD1 | TRBJ1-6 | TRBV6-5 | CASSLGTGNSPLHF | TGTGCCAGCAGCCTAGGGACAGGGAATTCACCCCTCCACTTT
. | TRBD2 | TRBJ2-1 | TRBV9 | CASSVATLGGMSYNEQFF | TGTGCCAGCAGCGTAGCTACGCTGGGAGGGATGTCCTACAATGAGCAGTTCTTC
. | TRBD2 | TRBJ2-5 | TRBV19 | CASSTGLAGVYQETQYF | TGTGCCAGTAGTACAGGACTAGCGGGAGTATACCAAGAGACCCAGTACTTC
once | TRBD2 | TRBJ2-7 | TRBV30 | CAWSVPITGLAYEQYF | TGTGCCTGGAGTGTACCCATTACGGGACTAGCCTACGAGCAGTACTTC
. | TRBD2 | TRBJ2-3 | TRBV28 | CASRPGLAGVGVTDTQYF | TGTGCCAGCAGACCGGGACTAGCGGGAGTCGGTGTCACAGATACGCAGTATTTT
. | . | TRBJ2-7 | TRBV5-8 | CASSLERTLLEQYF | TGTGCCAGCAGCTTGGAGAGGACACTCCTCGAGCAGTACTTC
. | TRBD1 | TRBJ1-2 | TRBV6-5 | CASRNPGTDYGYTF | TGTGCCAGCAGAAATCCCGGGACAGACTATGGCTACACCTTC
few | . | TRBJ2-1 | TRBV2 | CASSPTSNEQFF | TGTGCCAGCAGCCCTACTAGCAATGAGCAGTTCTTC
. | . | TRBJ2-7 | TRBV28 | CASSFGQISREQYF | TGTGCCAGCAGTTTTGGGCAGATTTCGCGAGAGCAGTACTTC
. | TRBD1 | TRBJ1-1 | TRBV11-3 | CASSGGTVMNTEAFF | TGTGCCAGCAGCGGCGGGACAGTAATGAACACTGAAGCTTTCTTT
. | TRBD1 | TRBJ2-7 | TRBV7-9 | CASSRGTGITHEQYF | TGTGCCAGCAGCCGTGGGACAGGGATAACCCACGAGCAGTACTTC
. | TRBD1 | TRBJ1-4 | TRBV28 | CASSPLTGNEKLLF | TGTGCCAGCAGTCCGCTGACAGGGAATGAAAAACTGCTTTTT
. | TRBD1 | TRBJ2-2 | TRBV5-8 | CASSLITQGLTNTGELFF | TGTGCCAGCAGCTTAATAACACAGGGGCTCACGAACACCGGGGAGCTGTTTTTT
. | TRBD1 | TRBJ1-6 | TRBV5-6 | CASSFGTGGHSPLHF | TGTGCCAGCAGCTTTGGGACAGGGGGTCACTCACCCCTCCACTTT
once | TRBD1 | TRBJ2-5 | TRBV3-1/TRBV3-2 | CASSRPGQGKETQYF | TGTGCCAGCAGCCGACCGGGACAGGGGAAAGAGACCCAGTACTTC